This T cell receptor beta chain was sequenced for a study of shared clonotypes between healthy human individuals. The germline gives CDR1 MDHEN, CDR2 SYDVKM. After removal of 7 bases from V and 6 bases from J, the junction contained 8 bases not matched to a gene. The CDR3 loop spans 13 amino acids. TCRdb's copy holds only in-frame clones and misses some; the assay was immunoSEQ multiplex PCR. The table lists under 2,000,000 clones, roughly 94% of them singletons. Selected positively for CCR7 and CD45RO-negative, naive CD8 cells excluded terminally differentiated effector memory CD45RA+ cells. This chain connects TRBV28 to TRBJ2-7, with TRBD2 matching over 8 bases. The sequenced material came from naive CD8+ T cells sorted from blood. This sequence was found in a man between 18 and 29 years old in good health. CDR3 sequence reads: CASTGAGVGEQYF. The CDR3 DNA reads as TGTGCCAGCACAGGAGCGGGAGTAGGCGAGCAGTACTTC.